This TCR beta chain derives from a study of response to subunit inactivated influenza vaccine. General observations from the study: A suggestion made by the authors is that each seasonal influenza vaccination recruits few new T cells.

This clonotype was found many times. Its antigen is unidentified. Each CDR3 protein is one row after TCRdb ran MiXCR on the RT-PCR reads. The sample yields 300,000 to 350,000 distinct CDR3 sequences, approximately 23% seen once. Specimen: PBMCs from blood, collected approximately 20 months after vaccination. The sequence derives from a man between 50 and 70 years old who received an inactivated influenza vaccine.

CDR3 in DNA: TGTGCCAGCAGCTCGACAGGGACTTCACCCCTCCACTTT. It yields the protein CASSSTGTSPLHF. V usage is TRBV6-2 or TRBV6-3 and J usage is TRBJ1-6, with TRBD1 matching 7 bases. The CDR3 has 13 residues. J gave up 9 bases and V 6 bases, and 5 bases lay outside the gene matches. Germline V lookup: CDR1 MNHEY, CDR2 SVGEGT.